The present entry profiles one TCR beta chain with its context. The antigen is not known. These data originate in a study of siplizumab effects on memory and regulatory T cells. V lost 2 bases to trimming and J lost 1 base, with 11 bases between them. The CDR3 extends over 15 amino acids. The germline V gene has CDR1 SGHTA and CDR2 FQGTGA. Broader study findings: The study found that mappable alloreactive CD4+ clones averaged approximately 69% Treg-derived with siplizumab and around 25% in controls.

The repertoire was sequenced with immunoSEQ multiplex PCR; TCRdb's copy has only in-frame clones and lacks some. The table includes 100,000 or so clones, roughly 91% detected once. Sequenced input: CD4+ T cells sorted from blood. The TCR comes from a human donor in good health. The chain couples TRBV7-3 to TRBJ1-1; D remains unclear. CDR3 region: CASSLFGDGNTEAFF. CDR3 nucleotide sequence: TGTGCCAGCAGCTTATTCGGCGATGGGAACACTGAAGCTTTCTTT. The variable domain in full, completed from reference TRBV7-3 and TRBJ1-1, reads GAGVSQTPSNKVTEKGKYVELRCDPISGHTALYWYRQSLGQGPEFLIYFQGTGAADDSGLPNDRFFAVRPEGSVSTLKIQRTERGDSAVYLCASSLFGDGNTEAFFGQGTRLTVV.